Listed below are T cell receptor beta chains from one sample, sequenced in a study of blood T cell repertoires in COVID-19. Only in-frame clones appear in the TCRdb table, and some are missing; sequencing was by immunoSEQ multiplex PCR. In the table there are around 430,000 clones, 88% of which are singletons. Sequencing was done on a sample of peripheral blood. These receptors originate from a woman aged 45-60 years with COVID-19, enrolled during active disease. Each CDR3 is given without its conserved first and last residue. Each record gives: V gene, clone size, CDR3 protein. Clone sizes are given selectively: once, few, many, or a class where the clone is expanded.

>TRBV10-2|-
ASGQGARTEAF
>TRBV6-2/TRBV6-3|few
ASSYPSTDTQY
>TRBV27|-
ASTKGDGRWDTEAF
>TRBV6-5|-
ASTVTDSGNTIY
>TRBV5-1|-
ASSPTATADTEAF
>TRBV7-3|-
ASSRDIDETQY
>TRBV7-2|-
ASSLGGLTGSEQY
>TRBV28|-
ASSFKVSSYNSPLH
>TRBV6-5|-
ASSYGDRVTDTQY
>TRBV5-6|-
ASSASGGLVTYNEQF
>TRBV19|-
ASSIRDRGYEQY
>TRBV29-1|-
SVETEADTQY
>TRBV6-5|-
ASSRDSSYNEQF
>TRBV5-5|-
ASSLTPGATEAF
>TRBV3-1/TRBV3-2|-
ASSQPGTADSPLH
>TRBV19|-
ASSIWEKVYGYT
>TRBV18|-
ASSPTLTGAETQY
>TRBV25-1|few
ASKGRGDGYT
>TRBV3-1/TRBV3-2|-
ASSLMGLAGETQY
>TRBV28|-
ASSLWGQESYT
>TRBV2|-
ASSYRGPGELF
>TRBV5-1|-
ASSLAGTGAPPEGTEAF
>TRBV18|-
ASSPDPTGTNQPQH
>TRBV5-8|-
ASSFSGTGRNTEAF
>TRBV5-4|few
ASRGGRNYGYT
>TRBV24-1|-
ATRKGGDYGYT
>TRBV2|once
ASTGGPDYGYT
>TRBV28|-
ASSFEGGDTQY
>TRBV27|-
ASSGQGISGELF
>TRBV9|-
ASSPRGGTGFSGANVLT
>TRBV7-3|-
ASSPTGSGANVLT
>TRBV7-2|-
ASSPRTGYGYGYT
>TRBV19|-
ASSISGVDTGELF
>TRBV4-1|once
ASSPSWGEGLETQY
>TRBV4-2|-
ASSPGDRELYGYT
>TRBV6-5|few
ASTQGAYRSPLH
>TRBV7-9|-
ASSVVGGREAEAF
>TRBV5-4|-
ASSLDGRINTEAF
>TRBV19|few
ASSMSGPYEQY
>TRBV3-1/TRBV3-2|-
ASTLERGTHQETQY